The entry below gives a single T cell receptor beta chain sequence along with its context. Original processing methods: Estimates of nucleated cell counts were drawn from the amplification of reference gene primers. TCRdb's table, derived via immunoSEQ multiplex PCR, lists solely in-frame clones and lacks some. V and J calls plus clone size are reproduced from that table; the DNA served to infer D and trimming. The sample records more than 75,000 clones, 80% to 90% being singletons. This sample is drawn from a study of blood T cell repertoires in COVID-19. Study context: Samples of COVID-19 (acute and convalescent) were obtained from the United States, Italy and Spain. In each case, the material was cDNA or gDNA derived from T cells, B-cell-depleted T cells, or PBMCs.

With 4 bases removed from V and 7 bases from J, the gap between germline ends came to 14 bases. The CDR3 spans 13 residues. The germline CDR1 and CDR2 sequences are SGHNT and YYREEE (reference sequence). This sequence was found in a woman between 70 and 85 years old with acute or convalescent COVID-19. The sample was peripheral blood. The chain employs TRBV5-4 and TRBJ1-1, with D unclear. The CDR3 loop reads CASSPVGAIEAFF. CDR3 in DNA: TGTGCCAGCAGCCCAGTGGGAGCTATTGAAGCTTTCTTT.